This TCR beta chain was documented in a study of cytomegalovirus exposure and HLA in healthy donors. This clone was counted only a few times. The CDR3 has 15 residues. With V trimmed by 0 bases and J by 4 bases, 2 bases remained unmatched. CDR1 SGHRS and CDR2 YFSETQ come from the germline V gene. 60 Vbeta and 13 Jbeta primers were used in PCR. Profiled with immunoSEQ multiplex PCR; TCRdb holds only in-frame clones, not every one. The sample lists roughly 130,000 clones; about 72% were seen once. Sequenced: PBMCs. The chain couples TRBV5-1 to TRBJ1-3; TRBD1 agrees at 9 bases. This receptor was identified in a man aged 25 to 45 in good health and CMV-seropositive. This CDR3 is CASSLETGGGNTIYF. In DNA, the CDR3 is TGCGCCAGCAGCTTGGAGACAGGGGGGGGAAACACCATATATTTT.